Below, 30 T cell receptor beta chains from the same sample are listed, as sequenced in a study of CD8 T cells in Susac syndrome. When the RNA was reverse transcribed, random hexamers were used with an input of about 0.45 to 1 ug. TCRdb fed the immunoSEQ multiplex PCR reads into MiXCR, producing one record per CDR3 protein. This sample has roughly 120,000 distinct CDR3 sequences, with around 95% found just once. Specimen: CD4+ T cells from PBMCs. The receptors come from a human donor in good health.

This clonotype occurred a few times. The chain recombines TRBV5-4 with TRBJ1-1; possible D gene TRBD1, 5 bases. Germline CDR1 reads SGHNT; CDR2 reads YYREEE (reference sequence). Trimming pared 0 bases from V and 1 base from J, leaving 7 bases between. The CDR3 totals 14 residues. The CDR3 sequence is CASSLVGGNTEAFF. In nucleotides, the CDR3 is TGTGCCAGCAGCTTGGTCGGGGGGAACACTGAAGCTTTCTTT.

The chain recombines TRBV4-1 with TRBJ1-4, with D possibly being TRBD1 (6 bases). This CDR3 spans 14 amino acids. Germline loops: CDR1 MGHRA, CDR2 YSYEKL. Between the trimmed V and J ends, which lost 3 bases and 8 bases, there was a span of 13 bases. Written as DNA, the CDR3 is TGCGCCAGCAGCCAGGACAGCCGGCCAGAAAAACTGTTTTTT. Translation gives CASSQDSRPEKLFF.

J is TRBJ1-2 and V is TRBV28; D is possibly TRBD1 (6 bases). V was pared by 10 bases and J by 0 bases, with 9 bases between. CDR3 length: 12 amino acids. Germline V lookup: CDR1 MDHEN, CDR2 SYDVKM. CDR3 amino acids: CATRTANYGYTF. As DNA, the CDR3 is TGTGCCACCAGGACAGCTAACTATGGCTACACCTTC.

The V gene is TRBV2, the J gene TRBJ2-2; a possible D gene is TRBD1 (6 bases). CDR1 is SNHLY and CDR2 is FYNNEI in the germline V gene. V lost 6 bases and J lost 2, with 16 bases in between. The CDR3 has 16 amino acids. The CDR3 bases are TGTGCCAGCAGCAAACAGGGAATTATTAACACCGGGGAGCTGTTTTTT. As protein: CASSKQGIINTGELFF.

The CDR3 DNA reads as TGTGCCAGCAGCTCGCGCCCCACACGCTCCTACAATGAGCAGTTCTTC. This encodes CASSSRPTRSYNEQFF. The gene calls are TRBV7-9 and TRBJ2-1; D unresolved. The CDR3 extends over 16 amino acids. From germline, CDR1 is SEHNR and CDR2 FQNEAQ (reference sequence). The V gene lost 4 bases and the J gene lost 0 bases, with 13 bases spanning the gap.

The chain links TRBV20-1 to TRBJ2-7; TRBD2 matches at 9 bases. V gave up 4 bases and J gave up 1 base; unmatched junction bases: 5. The CDR3 is 14 amino acids. The germline gives CDR1 DFQATT, CDR2 SNEGSKA (reference sequence). CDR3 residues: CSAKQAGGSYEQYF. DNA of the CDR3: TGCAGTGCTAAACAAGCGGGAGGATCCTACGAGCAGTACTTC.

J is TRBJ2-7 and V is TRBV25-1, with 7 bases fitting TRBD1. This CDR3 contains 14 residues. The V and J ends lost 1 base and 6 bases, in that order; junction bases with no gene match: 6. In germline, CDR1 is MGHDK, CDR2 SYGVNS. The CDR3 region is CASSELGRTGEQYF. The CDR3 DNA follows: TGTGCCAGCAGTGAATTGGGACGGACAGGCGAGCAGTACTTC.

The gene calls are TRBV14 and TRBJ1-2; the match to TRBD1 covers 10 bases. J gave up 4 bases and V 5 bases, and 7 bases lay outside the gene matches. This CDR3 has 15 amino acids. Germline-derived CDR1 and CDR2 are SGHDN and FVKESK. The CDR3 protein is CASSLPGQGFYGYTF. In DNA, the CDR3 is TGTGCCAGCAGCTTACCGGGACAGGGGTTCTATGGCTACACCTTC.

CDR3: CAWSDLGGFGNTEAFF. CDR3 nucleotide sequence: TGTGCCTGGAGTGATCTGGGGGGGTTTGGGAACACTGAAGCTTTCTTT. The chain uses TRBV30 and TRBJ1-1; D might be TRBD1 (5 bases). The CDR3 runs to 16 residues. Deletions cut 1 base from V and 1 base from J, with 16 bases between. CDR1 and CDR2 from the germline V gene are GTSNPN and SVGIG (reference sequence).

This clonotype appeared once. The chain has TRBV15 and TRBJ2-1; D perhaps matches TRBD1 (6 bases). This CDR3 spans 14 amino acids. Per germline, CDR1 LNHNV and CDR2 YYDKDF (reference sequence). V was clipped by 11 bases and J by 4 bases, with 18 bases between them. The chain's CDR3 is CAYLQGKGYNEQFF. The DNA of the CDR3 is TGTGCCTACCTCCAGGGGAAGGGGTACAATGAGCAGTTCTTC.

This sequence joins TRBV29-1 and TRBJ1-5; TRBD1 is a possible D gene (5 bases). V was cut by 4 bases and J by 1 base, with 11 bases left in between. This CDR3 has 14 residues. Germline lookup yields CDR1 SQVTM and CDR2 ANQGSEA. The chain's CDR3 is CSVAPDSSNQPQHF. CDR3 nucleotides: TGCAGCGTTGCCCCTGACAGCAGCAATCAGCCCCAGCATTTT. The full variable domain, its missing parts supplied by reference TRBV29-1 and TRBJ1-5, is SAVISQKPSRDICQRGTSLTIQCQVDSQVTMMFWYRQQPGQSLTLIATANQGSEATYESGFVIDKFPISRPNLTFSTLTVSNMSPEDSSIYLCSVAPDSSNQPQHFGDGTRLSIL.

This chain connects TRBV20-1 to TRBJ1-3; 8 nucleotides line up with TRBD1. J was trimmed by 3 bases and V by 4 bases; bases with no gene match: 5. The CDR3 runs to 14 residues. Germline V gene sequence: CDR1 DFQATT, CDR2 SNEGSKA (reference sequence). The DNA for the CDR3 is TGCAGTGCTACCGGGACAGGCTTTGGAAACACCATATATTTT. Amino acids: CSATGTGFGNTIYF.

The chain combines TRBV6-5 with TRBJ2-7, with D tentatively TRBD2 (5 bases). Germline V gene data show CDR1 as MNHEY and CDR2 as SVGAGI. V dropped 6 bases and J dropped 6 bases, with 15 bases sitting between them. The CDR3 extends over 13 amino acids. CDR3 residues: CASRRVGSGEQYF. As DNA, the CDR3 is TGTGCCAGCAGAAGGGTGGGGAGCGGCGAGCAGTACTTC.

The rearrangement links TRBV12-3 or TRBV12-4 to TRBJ2-5; D may match TRBD1 or TRBD2 (6 bases each). The CDR3 sequence is 15 residues long. V lost 6 bases and J 4 bases, leaving 18 bases between the germline ends. CDR3 sequence reads: CASSPTGAYGETQYF. The DNA of the CDR3 is TGTGCCAGCAGCCCCACGGGGGCATATGGAGAGACCCAGTACTTC.

The chain links TRBV7-8 to TRBJ2-3; tentative D call: TRBD2 (7 bases). The CDR3 extends over 15 amino acids. Trimming took off 7 bases at V and 3 bases at J, with 17 bases between the two ends. Germline values: CDR1 SGHVS, CDR2 FQNEAQ. The CDR3 loop is CASKRGGAGTDTQYF. The CDR3 nucleotides read TGTGCCAGCAAACGAGGGGGGGCCGGGACAGATACGCAGTATTTT.

The V call is TRBV18, the J call TRBJ2-7, with 12 bases identical to TRBD2. CDR3 length: 15 residues. The germline gives CDR1 KGHSH, CDR2 LQKENI. V lost 5 bases, J lost 2 bases, and 4 bases stayed unmatched. CDR3: CASSTGLAGAYEQYF. CDR3 bases: TGTGCCAGCTCAACGGGACTAGCGGGTGCCTACGAGCAGTACTTC. The full variable domain, in which reference TRBV18 and TRBJ2-7 provide the parts outside the CDR3, is NAGVMQNPRHLVRRRGQEARLRCSPMKGHSHVYWYRQLPEEGLKFMVYLQKENIIDESGMPKERFSAEFPKEGPSILRIQQVVRGDSAAYFCASSTGLAGAYEQYFGPGTRLTVT.

This chain connects TRBV12-3 or TRBV12-4 to TRBJ2-5; D could derive from TRBD1 or TRBD2 (5 bases each). V lost 6 bases and J lost 0, with 8 bases in between. The CDR3 has 13 residues. In DNA, the CDR3 is TGTGCCAGCAGAGAGGGGAACCAAGAGACCCAGTACTTC. Amino acids: CASREGNQETQYF.

The rearrangement links TRBV20-1 to TRBJ1-1; 9 bases fit TRBD1. Looked up from germline, CDR1 is DFQATT and CDR2 is SNEGSKA (reference sequence). With 6 bases clipped from V and 1 base from J, the junction kept 9 bases outside the gene matches. CDR3 length equals 15 residues. The CDR3 region has the DNA TGCAGTGCAACCGGGGGGGGACAGGGGAACACTGAAGCTTTCTTT. Protein sequence: CSATGGGQGNTEAFF.

The chain combines TRBV29-1 with TRBJ1-5, with TRBD1 matching over 7 bases. There are 12 residues in the CDR3. Germline CDR1 SQVTM, CDR2 ANQGSEA. V lost 5 bases, J lost 4 bases, and 2 bases stayed unmatched. CDR3: CSVRDRNQPQHF. The CDR3 DNA reads as TGCAGCGTTAGGGACAGAAATCAGCCCCAGCATTTT.

The chain joins TRBV29-1 to TRBJ2-5; D gene ambiguous. There are 12 residues in the CDR3. CDR1 is SQVTM, CDR2 ANQGSEA, per germline. Trimming shortened V by 1 base and J by 2 bases, and 5 bases separated the two germline ends. The CDR3 DNA sequence: TGCAGCGTTGAAGGGATACAAGAGACCCAGTACTTC. Translation: CSVEGIQETQYF.

The CDR3 DNA is TGTGCCAGCAGCCAGGGGGCAACCGGGGAGCTGTTTTTT. It yields the protein CASSQGATGELFF. The V call is TRBV7-2, the J call TRBJ2-2; the match to TRBD1 covers 8 bases. The CDR3 covers 13 residues. With V trimmed by 5 bases and J by 5 bases, 1 base remained unmatched. Germline-derived CDR1 and CDR2 are SGHTA and FQGNSA.

V is TRBV19 and J is TRBJ2-6; TRBD1 or TRBD2 may be the D gene (5 bases each). V lost 10 bases and J 2 bases, leaving 12 bases between the germline ends. Germline CDR1 reads LNHDA; CDR2 reads SQIVND (reference sequence). This CDR3 spans 14 amino acids. CDR3 in DNA: TGTGCCACTAAGTGGGGGACTGGGGCCAACGTCCTGACTTTC. It encodes CATKWGTGANVLTF.

The chain recombines TRBV19 with TRBJ2-1, with 8 positions matching TRBD1. Trimming at V came to 3 bases and at J to 6 bases, leaving 7 bases not matched to a gene. The CDR3 spans 15 residues. The V gene's germline CDR1 is LNHDA and CDR2 SQIVND (reference sequence). In DNA, the CDR3 is TGTGCCAGTAGTATGGGCAGGGGGCAGGTCAATGAGCAGTTCTTC. It specifies CASSMGRGQVNEQFF.

The J gene is TRBJ2-5, the V gene TRBV30; D remains unclear. The V gene lost 0 bases and the J gene lost 2 bases, with 13 bases spanning the gap. The length of the CDR3 is 15 residues. Per germline, CDR1 GTSNPN and CDR2 SVGIG (reference sequence). CDR3 bases: TGTGCCTGGAGTGTGAGGCTACCAACTCAAGAGACCCAGTACTTC. Translated, it gives CAWSVRLPTQETQYF.

The rearrangement uses TRBV27 and TRBJ2-1; 14 positions match TRBD2. V trimming: 2 bases; J trimming: 0 bases; junction bases outside the gene matches: 9. This CDR3 region has 20 residues. The germline V gene has CDR1 MNHEY and CDR2 SMNVEV (reference sequence). This chain's CDR3 is CASSLLGTSGGPSSYNEQFF. The DNA of the CDR3 is TGTGCCAGCAGTTTACTTGGGACTAGCGGGGGTCCGAGCTCCTACAATGAGCAGTTCTTC.

This chain uses TRBV27 with TRBJ1-2; D is ambiguous. V was shortened by 1 base and J by 1 base, with 7 bases between the two germline ends. Germline V gene data show CDR1 as MNHEY and CDR2 as SMNVEV (reference sequence). This CDR3 comprises 14 residues. The CDR3: CASSLFWINYGYTF. In DNA, the CDR3 is TGTGCCAGCAGTTTATTTTGGATTAACTATGGCTACACCTTC.

The CDR3 sequence: CAIKAENTDTQYF. Written as DNA, the CDR3 is TGTGCCATCAAGGCAGAAAACACAGATACGCAGTATTTT. The chain joins TRBV10-3 to TRBJ2-3; D is uncertain. This CDR3 region has 13 residues. Germline V lookup: CDR1 ENHRY, CDR2 SYGVKD. The V gene lost 7 bases and the J gene lost 2 bases, with 10 bases spanning the gap.

This rearrangement joins TRBV3-1 to TRBJ2-7; D is unclear. V was clipped by 3 bases and J by 3 bases, with 12 bases between them. CDR1 and CDR2 (germline): LGHDT, YNNKEL (reference sequence). The CDR3 spans 14 residues. This chain's CDR3 is CASSQVGYGYEQYF. CDR3 DNA: TGTGCCAGCAGCCAGGTGGGGTACGGCTACGAGCAGTACTTC.

The chain links TRBV24-1 to TRBJ2-7; D may be TRBD2 (5 bases). V lost 3 bases to trimming and J lost 2 bases, with 10 bases between them. There are 14 residues in the CDR3. CDR1 and CDR2 (germline): KGHDR, SFDVKD. The DNA of the CDR3 is TGTGCCACCAGTGATACTCCCGGGACCTACGAGCAGTACTTC. Translation gives CATSDTPGTYEQYF.

The chain couples TRBV20-1 to TRBJ1-1, with a possible D match to TRBD1 (6 bases). The CDR3 totals 10 residues. Germline assignment: CDR1 DFQATT and CDR2 SNEGSKA (reference sequence). V lost 6 bases and J 5 bases, leaving 7 bases between the germline ends. The CDR3 region has the DNA TGCAGTGCCAGGGGAACTGAAGCTTTCTTT. Its translation: CSARGTEAFF.